This passage covers 16 T cell receptor beta chains from one sample sequenced in a study of blood T cell repertoires in COVID-19. The method was immunoSEQ multiplex PCR; TCRdb's version includes in-frame clones alone and lacks a portion of them. The sample contains 150,000 to 180,000 clones, about 90% of which appear only once. The sequenced material came from peripheral blood. The receptors stem from a man aged 45-65 years with acute or convalescent COVID-19.

This chain links TRBV5-5 with TRBJ1-4; TRBD1 matches 7 bases. The ends lost 1 base at V and 3 bases at J; junction bases unmatched: 9. Germline lookup yields CDR1 SGHKS and CDR2 YYEKEE (reference sequence). CDR3 length equals 17 residues. The CDR3 region is CASSLSPDREANEKLFF. The CDR3 DNA reads TGTGCCAGCAGCTTGTCGCCCGACAGGGAAGCTAATGAAAAACTGTTTTTT. Together with reference TRBV5-5 and TRBJ1-4, the CDR3 gives the full variable domain: DAGVTQSPTHLIKTRGQQVTLRCSPISGHKSVSWYQQVLGQGPQFIFQYYEKEERGRGNFPDRFSARQFPNYSSELNVNALLLGDSALYLCASSLSPDREANEKLFFGSGTQLSVL.

A single count supports this clone. The chain carries TRBV2 and TRBJ2-3; TRBD2 matches 12 bases. Germline CDR1 and CDR2: SNHLY and FYNNEI. The CDR3 has 15 amino acids. The V segment lost 5 bases and the J segment 1 base; nucleotides outside the gene matches: 1. The CDR3 reads CASSRLAGGTDTQYF. CDR3 DNA: TGTGCCAGCAGTCGACTAGCGGGGGGCACAGATACGCAGTATTTT.

This chain joins TRBV28 and TRBJ2-3; 10 bases match TRBD2. The CDR3 is made up of 16 amino acids. V was clipped by 5 bases and J by 4 bases; unmatched bases: 9. Germline values: CDR1 MDHEN, CDR2 SYDVKM. The CDR3 bases are TGTGCCAGCAGTCTGGGCATAGCGGGAGGAGCAGATACGCAGTATTTT. Protein: CASSLGIAGGADTQYF.

The chain carries TRBV9 and TRBJ2-1; 16 nucleotides match TRBD2. CDR3 size: 15 residues. The germline V gene encodes CDR1 SGDLS and CDR2 YYNGEE. V was pared by 4 bases and J by 7 bases, with 2 bases of the junction left unmatched. CDR3 residues: CASSPGLAGGNEQFF. CDR3 DNA sequence: TGTGCCAGCAGCCCGGGACTAGCGGGGGGGAATGAGCAGTTCTTC. Variable domain in full (rest from reference TRBV9 and TRBJ2-1): DSGVTQTPKHLITATGQRVTLRCSPRSGDLSVYWYQQSLDQGLQFLIQYYNGEERAKGNILERFSAQQFPDLHSELNLSSLELGDSALYFCASSPGLAGGNEQFFGPGTRLTVL.

The chain joins TRBV11-2 to TRBJ2-4; 7 bases line up with TRBD1. The J segment lost 8 bases and the V segment lost 3 bases, leaving 13 bases of the junction unmatched. The CDR3 covers 16 residues. Germline lookup yields CDR1 SGHAT and CDR2 FQNNGV. The CDR3 loop reads CASSFSGTVKGDIQYF. CDR3 sequence (DNA): TGTGCCAGCAGCTTTTCCGGGACAGTCAAGGGGGACATTCAGTACTTC.

J is TRBJ2-7 and V is TRBV28, with 8 bases that match TRBD1. Unmatched junction bases numbered 5, after V lost 5 bases and J lost 2 bases. The CDR3 length is 14 residues. The germline V gene encodes CDR1 MDHEN and CDR2 SYDVKM. CDR3 region: CASSPGTGTYEQYF. The CDR3 DNA sequence: TGTGCCAGCAGTCCCGGGACAGGCACCTACGAGCAGTACTTC.

The J gene is TRBJ2-1, the V gene TRBV2, with D uncertain. Germline CDR1 reads SNHLY; CDR2 reads FYNNEI. The CDR3 length is 15 residues. Deletions cut 1 base from V and 3 bases from J, with 10 bases between. The CDR3, as DNA: TGTGCCAGCAGTGAAGGCCTAGGTCTCTACAATGAGCAGTTCTTC. Its protein is CASSEGLGLYNEQFF.

The chain recombines TRBV19 with TRBJ1-2, with 7 bases identical to TRBD1. Germline trimming cut 6 bases from V and 8 bases from J; bases unmatched to any gene: 12. Germline CDR1 and CDR2: LNHDA and SQIVND (reference sequence). The CDR3 loop spans 14 amino acids. CDR3 loop: CASSHKGTAGGYTF. CDR3 bases: TGTGCCAGTAGCCACAAAGGGACAGCTGGCGGCTACACCTTC.

The chain links TRBV28 to TRBJ1-4; D remains ambiguous. From germline, CDR1 is MDHEN and CDR2 SYDVKM. The CDR3 is made up of 11 amino acids. With 7 bases removed from V and 8 bases from J, the gap between germline ends came to 8 bases. For the CDR3, the DNA is TGTGCCAGCACCACGGAGGAAAAACTGTTTTTT. It translates to CASTTEEKLFF.

This chain links TRBV27 with TRBJ2-2; maybe TRBD2 (5 bases). V lost 5 bases, J lost 3 bases, and 7 bases lay in between. CDR3 size: 13 residues. The V gene's germline CDR1 is MNHEY and CDR2 SMNVEV (reference sequence). In DNA, the CDR3 is TGTGCCAGCAGTGCGGGTGACACCGGGGAGCTGTTTTTT. It encodes CASSAGDTGELFF.

The chain employs TRBV5-1 and TRBJ2-3, with TRBD2 matching 11 bases. The CDR3 is 15 amino acids. Trimming at V came to 4 bases and at J to 5 bases, leaving 6 bases not matched to a gene. Germline CDR1 is SGHRS and CDR2 is YFSETQ. Written as DNA, the CDR3 is TGCGCCAGCAGCCCGAGTCTAGCGGGGGGAGATACGCAGTATTTT. It encodes CASSPSLAGGDTQYF.

The chain has TRBV5-1 and TRBJ2-3; TRBD2 matches at 11 bases. The germline V gene encodes CDR1 SGHRS and CDR2 YFSETQ. Trimming at V came to 5 bases and at J to 5 bases, leaving 4 bases not matched to a gene. The CDR3 is 14 residues long. The CDR3 loop reads CASRLAGVEDTQYF. CDR3 bases: TGCGCCAGCAGACTAGCGGGAGTTGAAGATACGCAGTATTTT.

This chain links TRBV7-9 with TRBJ1-5, with D possibly TRBD1 on 6 matching bases. Germline CDR1 is SEHNR and CDR2 is FQNEAQ (reference sequence). CDR3 length: 14 amino acids. The V and J ends lost 1 base and 5 bases respectively, with 9 bases between them. CDR3 region: CASSLGRGDQPQHF. In DNA form, the CDR3 reads TGTGCCAGCAGCTTAGGCAGGGGTGATCAGCCCCAGCATTTT.

This clone was seen a single time. The chain employs TRBV7-3 and TRBJ2-1; 9 bases fit TRBD2. The CDR3 length is 15 residues. With 5 bases clipped from V and 5 bases from J, the junction kept 7 bases outside the gene matches. The germline V gene has CDR1 SGHTA and CDR2 FQGTGA. The CDR3 DNA follows: TGTGCCAGCAGCATCAGCGGGAGGAACCACAATGAGCAGTTCTTC. It encodes CASSISGRNHNEQFF.

This rearrangement joins TRBV7-9 to TRBJ1-6, with D perhaps matching TRBD1 (6 bases). The CDR3 is 14 residues long. Trimming took off 5 bases at V and 8 bases at J, with 13 bases between the two ends. Germline V gene sequence: CDR1 SEHNR, CDR2 FQNEAQ (reference sequence). The CDR3 DNA sequence: TGTGCCAGCAGCCCCGACAGGATGGATTCACCCCTCCACTTT. Residues: CASSPDRMDSPLHF. The full variable domain, rest sourced from reference TRBV7-9 and TRBJ1-6, is DTGVSQNPRHKITKRGQNVTFRCDPISEHNRLYWYRQTLGQGPEFLTYFQNEAQLEKSRLLSDRFSAERPKGSFSTLEIQRTEQGDSAMYLCASSPDRMDSPLHFGNGTRLTVT.

The chain couples TRBV7-9 to TRBJ2-3, with 10 nucleotides matching TRBD1. V gave up 2 bases and J gave up 4 bases; unmatched junction bases: 9. CDR3 length: 17 amino acids. Germline V gene lookup returns CDR1 SEHNR and CDR2 FQNEAQ (reference sequence). The CDR3 nucleotides read TGTGCCAGCAGCTTACCCTCGACAGGGGGCTTGTCAGATACGCAGTATTTT. Its protein is CASSLPSTGGLSDTQYF. Full variable domain (missing parts from reference TRBV7-9 and TRBJ2-3): DTGVSQNPRHKITKRGQNVTFRCDPISEHNRLYWYRQTLGQGPEFLTYFQNEAQLEKSRLLSDRFSAERPKGSFSTLEIQRTEQGDSAMYLCASSLPSTGGLSDTQYFGPGTRLTVL.